These 31 T cell receptor beta chains were all obtained from the same sample, sequenced in a study of CD8+ T cells in alopecia areata. cDNA serving as the sequencing template came from extracted, reverse transcribed RNA. Assay: immunoSEQ multiplex PCR; the TCRdb copy retains only in-frame clones and omits some. Here the sample spans about 200,000 clones, 45% to 70% being singletons. The source material was CD8+ T cells sorted from blood. The origin of the receptors is a human donor in good health.

This clone has just a few counts. The chain has TRBV7-9 and TRBJ2-2; the match to TRBD2 covers 9 bases. Germline V CDR1 and CDR2: SEHNR, FQNEAQ (reference sequence). V gave up 5 bases and J gave up 2 bases; unmatched junction bases: 3. This CDR3 is 15 amino acids long. CDR3 bases: TGTGCCAGCAGCCCTAGCGGGGAAAACACCGGGGAGCTGTTTTTT. Translation: CASSPSGENTGELFF.

The rearrangement links TRBV7-8 to TRBJ2-1; 8 bases fit TRBD2. Trimming took 3 bases from V and 7 from J; bases not matched to a gene: 5. Per germline, CDR1 SGHVS and CDR2 FQNEAQ. The length of the CDR3 is 14 residues. The CDR3 spells CASSFSGVENEQFF. CDR3 DNA: TGTGCCAGCAGCTTTAGCGGGGTAGAGAATGAGCAGTTCTTC.

The gene calls are TRBV6-6 and TRBJ1-2; D remains unclear. V was clipped by 5 bases and J by 6 bases, with 10 bases between them. The germline gives CDR1 MNHNY, CDR2 SVGAGI (reference sequence). The CDR3 loop spans 12 amino acids. The CDR3 region has the DNA TGTGCCAGCAGTAGTTTCGGAGATGGCTACACCTTC. Amino acid sequence: CASSSFGDGYTF.

This clone occurred a few times. This chain connects TRBV7-9 to TRBJ2-1; TRBD2 matches 7 bases. V was pared by 3 bases and J by 4 bases, with 6 bases of the junction left unmatched. The CDR3 runs 15 residues. Germline values: CDR1 SEHNR, CDR2 FQNEAQ (reference sequence). CDR3 loop: CASSFLGGGYNEQFF. The CDR3 coding sequence is TGTGCCAGCAGCTTTTTGGGCGGGGGTTACAATGAGCAGTTCTTC.

DNA of the CDR3: TGTGCCAGCAGCCCCGAGAGGAGGGACAGACAAGAGACCCAGTACTTC. This sequence encodes CASSPERRDRQETQYF. This chain links TRBV27 with TRBJ2-5; weak D call: TRBD1 (7 bases). The CDR3 is 16 amino acids. Germline V lookup: CDR1 MNHEY, CDR2 SMNVEV (reference sequence). Trimming pared 6 bases from V and 2 bases from J, leaving 19 bases between.

This chain joins TRBV7-9 and TRBJ1-1; D is possibly TRBD1 (6 bases). The CDR3 contains 16 residues. The V end was cut by 5 bases, the J end by 2 bases, with 18 bases between. The germline V gene has CDR1 SEHNR and CDR2 FQNEAQ (reference sequence). In nucleotides, the CDR3 is TGTGCCAGCAGCACCGCGATCGGGGGCGTCAACACTGAAGCTTTCTTT. It yields the protein CASSTAIGGVNTEAFF. The entire variable domain, with the rest obtained from reference TRBV7-9 and TRBJ1-1, is as follows: DTGVSQNPRHKITKRGQNVTFRCDPISEHNRLYWYRQTLGQGPEFLTYFQNEAQLEKSRLLSDRFSAERPKGSFSTLEIQRTEQGDSAMYLCASSTAIGGVNTEAFFGQGTRLTVV.

This clone was seen more than once but under ten times. The CDR3 is CAISVNYLRNEQFF. The CDR3, as DNA: TGTGCCATCAGTGTAAACTATCTAAGGAATGAGCAGTTCTTC. The V and J genes are TRBV10-3 and TRBJ2-1; unclear D gene. The CDR3 spans 14 residues. CDR1 ENHRY and CDR2 SYGVKD come from the germline V gene. Trimming took off 4 bases at V and 7 bases at J, with 14 bases between the two ends.

This rearrangement joins TRBV7-9 to TRBJ1-1; D remains unclear. Germline V gives CDR1 SEHNR, CDR2 FQNEAQ (reference sequence). V was pared by 1 base and J by 0 bases, with 6 bases between. The CDR3 loop spans 14 amino acids. The CDR3 bases are TGTGCCAGCAGCTTAGGCAGCCTGAACACTGAAGCTTTCTTT. As protein: CASSLGSLNTEAFF.

A single count supports this clone. This chain uses TRBV2 with TRBJ2-7, with 9 nucleotides matching TRBD2. The CDR3 runs 15 residues. Trimming cost V 6 bases and J 1 base; bases outside gene matches: 7. CDR1 is SNHLY and CDR2 is FYNNEI in the germline V gene. The CDR3 is CASRSASGDSYEQYF. The CDR3 DNA reads TGTGCCAGCAGGAGCGCTAGCGGGGATTCCTACGAGCAGTACTTC. Variable domain in full (rest from reference TRBV2 and TRBJ2-7): EPEVTQTPSHQVTQMGQEVILRCVPISNHLYFYWYRQILGQKVEFLVSFYNNEISEKSEIFDDQFSVERPDGSNFTLKIRSTKLEDSAMYFCASRSASGDSYEQYFGPGTRLTVT.

The CDR3 nucleotides are TGTGCCAGCGCGGGACAGGGGCTTCAGCCCCAGCATTTT. Amino acid sequence: CASAGQGLQPQHF. The V gene is TRBV27, the J gene TRBJ1-5; TRBD1 matches 10 bases. Germline lookup yields CDR1 MNHEY and CDR2 SMNVEV (reference sequence). This CDR3 contains 13 residues. The junction had 4 bases not matched to a gene; V was cut back by 8 bases and J by 6 bases.

J is TRBJ1-2 and V is TRBV19, with TRBD1 matching 7 bases. Per the germline V gene, CDR1 is LNHDA and CDR2 is SQIVND (reference sequence). The CDR3 extends over 14 amino acids. V was clipped by 10 bases and J by 3 bases; unmatched bases: 11. In DNA, the CDR3 is TGTGCCACCGGACCCCACAGGGGAGACTATGGCTACACCTTC. It is translated as CATGPHRGDYGYTF.

This clone was detected only a few times. The chain couples TRBV6-4 to TRBJ2-3; tentative D call: TRBD1 (5 bases). The length of the CDR3 is 16 residues. The V gene's germline CDR1 is MRHNA and CDR2 SNTAGT. Between the trimmed V and J ends, which lost 0 bases and 2 bases, there was a span of 12 bases. The CDR3 region is CASSDSLGDNTDTQYF. In nucleotides, the CDR3 is TGTGCCAGCAGTGACTCTTTAGGGGATAACACAGATACGCAGTATTTT.

This clone was detected a few times. J is TRBJ2-1 and V is TRBV4-1, with 8 bases identical to TRBD2. This CDR3 comprises 13 residues. Trimming at V came to 3 bases and at J to 10 bases, leaving 5 bases not matched to a gene. Per the germline V gene, CDR1 is MGHRA and CDR2 is YSYEKL. CDR3 sequence: CASSHSPSGEQFF. The CDR3 bases are TGCGCCAGCAGCCATTCCCCTAGCGGGGAGCAGTTCTTC.

Comment on this clone: Its ends do not fully match the called genes, so a read error is possible. The V gene is TRBV6-1, the J gene TRBJ2-3; 10 positions agree with TRBD2. Germline CDR1 reads MNHNS; CDR2 reads SASEGT. CDR3 length equals 16 residues. CDR3 in amino acids: CASSEGTSGGTDTQYF. The CDR3, as DNA: TGTGCCAGCAGCGAAGGTACTAGCGGGGGCACAGATACGCAGTATTTT.

A few counts support this clone. The chain employs TRBV9 and TRBJ2-5; TRBD2 matches at 10 bases. Per the germline V gene, CDR1 is SGDLS and CDR2 is YYNGEE. V shed 0 bases, J shed 5 bases, and the junction held 4 bases outside the gene matches. The CDR3 covers 15 residues. CDR3 DNA: TGTGCCAGCAGCGTAGACAGCGGGGGGGAGGAGACCCAGTACTTC. Translated, it gives CASSVDSGGEETQYF.

This chain uses TRBV27 with TRBJ1-2; a weak D match, TRBD1 (5 bases). The germline V gene has CDR1 MNHEY and CDR2 SMNVEV (reference sequence). This CDR3 is 14 amino acids long. V was clipped by 5 bases and J by 3 bases, with 13 bases between them. In DNA, the CDR3 is TGTGCCAGCAGTCTCTCGGGGGGTTACTATGGCTACACCTTC. Its translation is CASSLSGGYYGYTF.

The chain combines TRBV29-1 with TRBJ2-7; D may be TRBD1 (6 bases). Deletions cut 5 bases from V and 3 bases from J, with 11 bases between. Germline V gene data show CDR1 as SQVTM and CDR2 as ANQGSEA. This CDR3 comprises 12 residues. The CDR3 spells CSVLQGNYEQYF. CDR3 nucleotide sequence: TGCAGCGTTCTACAGGGTAACTACGAGCAGTACTTC.

CDR3 sequence: CASSLAGDQPQHF. For the CDR3, the DNA is TGTGCCAGCAGCTTAGCTGGGGATCAGCCCCAGCATTTT. The genes are TRBV11-2 and TRBJ1-5; no firm D call. Trimming shortened V by 1 base and J by 5 bases, and 6 bases separated the two germline ends. This CDR3 region has 13 residues. In germline, CDR1 is SGHAT, CDR2 FQNNGV.

The chain recombines TRBV9 with TRBJ1-1; no firm D call. This CDR3 region has 11 residues. The V gene lost 1 base and the J gene lost 6 bases, with 4 bases spanning the gap. Per germline, CDR1 SGDLS and CDR2 YYNGEE. The CDR3 is CASSVTSEAFF. The CDR3 region has the DNA TGTGCCAGCAGCGTAACGTCTGAAGCTTTCTTT.

This chain connects TRBV5-1 to TRBJ2-5; D unclear. The germline gives CDR1 SGHRS, CDR2 YFSETQ. This CDR3 spans 12 amino acids. V was shortened by 4 bases and J by 3 bases, with 7 bases between the two germline ends. The CDR3 DNA is TGCGCCAGCAGCGATTCTAAAGAGACCCAGTACTTC. Residues: CASSDSKETQYF.

This chain uses TRBV6-1 with TRBJ2-7; 7 bases match TRBD1. After removal of 4 bases from V and 4 bases from J, the junction contained 7 bases not matched to a gene. CDR1 is MNHNS, CDR2 SASEGT, per germline. The CDR3 loop spans 14 amino acids. CDR3 coding DNA: TGTGCCAGCAGTGGATCGGGACAGCAATACGAGCAGTACTTC. Its protein product is CASSGSGQQYEQYF.

This clone was observed a few times. This sequence joins TRBV4-1 and TRBJ1-1; the match to TRBD1 covers 8 bases. This CDR3 is 16 amino acids long. Per germline, CDR1 MGHRA and CDR2 YSYEKL. The ends lost 1 base at V and 0 bases at J; junction bases unmatched: 4. The DNA for the CDR3 is TGCGCCAGCAGCCAAGCGACAGGGGACATGAACACTGAAGCTTTCTTT. It translates to CASSQATGDMNTEAFF.

This rearrangement joins TRBV29-1 to TRBJ1-2; weak D call: TRBD1 (5 bases). The CDR3 has 14 residues. The V end was cut by 0 bases, the J end by 6 bases, with 14 bases between. Germline CDR1 reads SQVTM; CDR2 reads ANQGSEA. CDR3 amino acids: CSVEEEQVYNGYTF. CDR3 nucleotide sequence: TGCAGCGTTGAAGAAGAACAGGTTTACAATGGCTACACCTTC.

V is TRBV14 and J is TRBJ1-5; D not certain. The germline CDR1 and CDR2 sequences are SGHDN and FVKESK. The V end was cut by 0 bases, the J end by 6 bases, with 6 bases between. The CDR3 is made up of 13 amino acids. The CDR3, as DNA: TGTGCCAGCAGCCAAGATTGGGGTCAGCCCCAGCATTTT. This encodes CASSQDWGQPQHF.

This CDR3 is CASSYGVGGELFF. The CDR3, as DNA: TGTGCCAGCAGTTACGGCGTCGGCGGGGAGCTGTTTTTT. The chain couples TRBV6-5 to TRBJ2-2; D remains unclear. Trimming took off 2 bases at V and 7 bases at J, with 8 bases between the two ends. This CDR3 comprises 13 residues. Germline values: CDR1 MNHEY, CDR2 SVGAGI.

Worth noting for this clone: Other DNA sequences from this sample encode an identical CDR3 as well. The CDR3 spells CASSLGTSGPQETQYF. The DNA of the CDR3 is TGTGCCAGCAGCTTAGGTACCAGCGGGCCCCAAGAGACCCAGTACTTC. The gene calls are TRBV13 and TRBJ2-5; D is perhaps TRBD2 (6 bases). There are 16 residues in the CDR3. Germline-derived CDR1 and CDR2 are PRHDT and FYEKMQ (reference sequence). Trimming cost V 0 bases and J 1 base, with 12 bases left between them.

This chain links TRBV5-1 with TRBJ1-1, with D possibly matching TRBD1 (6 bases). The germline CDR1 and CDR2 sequences are SGHRS and YFSETQ. The CDR3 extends over 15 amino acids. V dropped 1 base and J dropped 5 bases, with 15 bases sitting between them. The CDR3 region is CASSLLRAGETEAFF. CDR3 DNA sequence: TGCGCCAGCAGCTTGTTGAGGGCAGGGGAGACTGAAGCTTTCTTT.

This rearrangement joins TRBV5-4 to TRBJ2-7; tentatively, D is TRBD1 or TRBD2 (6 bases each). CDR1 is SGHNT, CDR2 YYREEE, per germline (reference sequence). This CDR3 comprises 11 residues. Trimming took off 4 bases at V and 5 bases at J, with 7 bases between the two ends. The CDR3 DNA is TGTGCCAGCAGCGGGGGGCACGAGCAGTACTTC. Translated, it gives CASSGGHEQYF. Full variable domain (outside the CDR3, taken from reference TRBV5-4 and TRBJ2-7): ETGVTQSPTHLIKTRGQQVTLRCSSQSGHNTVSWYQQALGQGPQFIFQYYREEENGRGNFPPRFSGLQFPNYSSELNVNALELDDSALYLCASSGGHEQYFGPGTRLTVT.

This clone was counted between two and nine times. The rearrangement joins TRBV29-1 to TRBJ1-1, with a weak D call TRBD1 (6 bases). V was shortened by 3 bases and J by 5 bases, with 19 bases between the two germline ends. This CDR3 has 15 residues. Germline-derived CDR1 and CDR2 are SQVTM and ANQGSEA. CDR3 nucleotides: TGCAGCGTTGATGGGGGACATTTCGGGGGAACTGAAGCTTTCTTT. The encoded protein is CSVDGGHFGGTEAFF.

This clone was found a few times. The chain is built from TRBV29-1 and TRBJ2-7; possibly TRBD2 for D (5 bases). This CDR3 spans 15 amino acids. From germline, CDR1 is SQVTM and CDR2 ANQGSEA. Trimming took off 1 base at V and 3 bases at J, with 16 bases between the two ends. DNA of the CDR3: TGCAGCGTTGAAGGATCCGGGGTTGGAGGCTACGAGCAGTACTTC. Its protein is CSVEGSGVGGYEQYF.

The rearrangement links TRBV7-9 to TRBJ2-7, with TRBD2 matching 12 bases. Trimming took 4 bases from V and 8 from J; bases not matched to a gene: 12. In germline, CDR1 is SEHNR, CDR2 FQNEAQ (reference sequence). The CDR3 totals 16 residues. The CDR3 sequence: CASSSPLAGGSLQQYF. The CDR3 DNA follows: TGTGCCAGCAGCTCCCCACTAGCGGGGGGCTCTCTCCAGCAGTACTTC.